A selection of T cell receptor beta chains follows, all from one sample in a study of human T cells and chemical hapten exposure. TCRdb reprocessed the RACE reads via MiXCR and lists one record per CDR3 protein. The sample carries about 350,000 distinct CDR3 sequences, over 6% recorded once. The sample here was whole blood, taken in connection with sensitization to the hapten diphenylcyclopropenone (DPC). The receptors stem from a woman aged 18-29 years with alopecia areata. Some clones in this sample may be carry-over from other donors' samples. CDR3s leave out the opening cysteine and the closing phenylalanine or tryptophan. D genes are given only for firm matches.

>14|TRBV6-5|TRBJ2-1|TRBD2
ASSYTRQGLPNEQF
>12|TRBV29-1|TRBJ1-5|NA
SVDGGRGDQPQH
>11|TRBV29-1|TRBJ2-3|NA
SVRYSSTDTQY
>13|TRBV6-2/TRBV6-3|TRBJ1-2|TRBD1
ASSRDSSANYGYT
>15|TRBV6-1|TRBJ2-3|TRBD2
ASSEAREGVRADTQY
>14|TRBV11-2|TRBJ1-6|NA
ASSLEKGPPSSPLH
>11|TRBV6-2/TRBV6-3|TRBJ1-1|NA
ASTSPRGGEAF
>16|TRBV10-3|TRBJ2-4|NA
AISESVGQRRAKNIQY
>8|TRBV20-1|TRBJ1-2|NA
SASSEGYT
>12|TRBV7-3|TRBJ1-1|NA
ASSLLPSNTEAF
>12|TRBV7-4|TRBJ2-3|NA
ASSQEGAEDTQY
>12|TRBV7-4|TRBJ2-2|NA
ASSPGTAFGELF
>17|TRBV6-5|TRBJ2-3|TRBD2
ASSYPHSGGVGSTDTQY
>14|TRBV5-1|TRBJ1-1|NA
ASSLDSARLGTEAF
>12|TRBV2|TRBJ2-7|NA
ASRRQGGGYEQY
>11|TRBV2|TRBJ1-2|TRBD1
ASSNQGDYGYT
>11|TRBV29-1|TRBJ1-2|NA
SVLDRPMSGYT
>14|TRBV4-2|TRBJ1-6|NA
ASSQVGFSYNSPLH
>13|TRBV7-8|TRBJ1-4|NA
ASSLDDTTNEKLF
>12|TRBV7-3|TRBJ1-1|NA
ASSLTGVDTEAF
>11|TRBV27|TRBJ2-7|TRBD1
ASSGTDHYEQY
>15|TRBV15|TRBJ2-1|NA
ATSKLLWRGKENEQF
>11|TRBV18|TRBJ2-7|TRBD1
ASSPGQIYEQY
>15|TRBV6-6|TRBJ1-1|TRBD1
ASSYSIRTGTRTGAF
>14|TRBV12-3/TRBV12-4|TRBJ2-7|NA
ASSLSPVAYSYEQY
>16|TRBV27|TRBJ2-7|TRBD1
ASSQDRGDSGAPYEQY
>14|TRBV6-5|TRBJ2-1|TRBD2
ASSYSGSGVYNEQF
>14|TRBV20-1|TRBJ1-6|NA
SAPRTDPSYNSPLH
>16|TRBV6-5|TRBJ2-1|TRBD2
ASSYKGGGRGVDNEQF
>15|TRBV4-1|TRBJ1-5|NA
ASSQTNLGVDNQPQH
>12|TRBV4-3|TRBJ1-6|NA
ASSLSGERSPLH
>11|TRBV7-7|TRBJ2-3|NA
ASSWDSTDTQY
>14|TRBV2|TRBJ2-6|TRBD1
ASSYPTGSGANVLT
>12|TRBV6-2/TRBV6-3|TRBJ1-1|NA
ASSRMDLNTEAF
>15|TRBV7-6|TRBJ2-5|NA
VSTPLGGQNLQETQY
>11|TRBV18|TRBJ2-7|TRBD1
ASSPPTGGEQY
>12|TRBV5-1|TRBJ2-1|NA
ASSSKGSYNEQF